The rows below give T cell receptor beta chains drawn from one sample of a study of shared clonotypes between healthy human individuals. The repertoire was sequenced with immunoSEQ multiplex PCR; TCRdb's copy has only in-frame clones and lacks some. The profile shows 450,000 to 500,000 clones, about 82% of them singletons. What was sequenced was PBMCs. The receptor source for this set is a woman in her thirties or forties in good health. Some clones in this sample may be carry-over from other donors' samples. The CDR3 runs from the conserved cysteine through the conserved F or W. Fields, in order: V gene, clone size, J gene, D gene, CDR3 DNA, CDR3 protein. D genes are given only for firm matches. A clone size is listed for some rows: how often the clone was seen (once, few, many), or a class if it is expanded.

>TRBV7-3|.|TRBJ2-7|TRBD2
TGTGCCAGCAGCTTAAGTATTGCTAGCGGGAGCTACGAGCAGTACTTC
CASSLSIASGSYEQYF
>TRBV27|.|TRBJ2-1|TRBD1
TGTGCCAGCAGTAGGGACAGGGAGCACTACAATGAGCAGTTCTTC
CASSRDREHYNEQFF
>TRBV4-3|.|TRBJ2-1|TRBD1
TGCGCCAGCAGCCAAGTGTTTCTACAGGGGGAAGGGGACGAGTTCTTC
CASSQVFLQGEGDEFF
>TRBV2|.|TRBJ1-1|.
TGTGCCAGCAGGACCTACAGCGGTCTTATGGGGTTGGCTTTTTTT
CASRTYSGLMGLAFF
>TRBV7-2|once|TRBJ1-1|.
TGTGCCAGCAGCTTAGGATCACGGAACGCGGGGGCTGAAGCTTTCTTT
CASSLGSRNAGAEAFF
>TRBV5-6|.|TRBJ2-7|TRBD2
TGTGCCAGCAGCTTACTAGCGACATCCTACGAGCAGTACTTC
CASSLLATSYEQYF
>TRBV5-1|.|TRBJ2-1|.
TGCGCCAGCAGCTTGACTGGCCTGGGGTCCTACAATGAGCAGTTCTTC
CASSLTGLGSYNEQFF
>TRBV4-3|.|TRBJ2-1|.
TGCGCCAGCAGTCGCGGGAATGAGCAGTTCTTC
CASSRGNEQFF
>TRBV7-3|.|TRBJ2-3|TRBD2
TGTGCCAGCAGCCTAGATTGGGGGAGGGCAGATACGCAGTATTTT
CASSLDWGRADTQYF
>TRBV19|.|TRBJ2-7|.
TGTGCCACCGGACTCCGATCGAGGAACGAGCAGTACTTC
CATGLRSRNEQYF
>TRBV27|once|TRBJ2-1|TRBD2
TGTGCCAGCAGTTTGGGGGGAGGGCCATACAATGAGCAGTTCTTC
CASSLGGGPYNEQFF
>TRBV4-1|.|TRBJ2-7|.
TGCGCCAGCAGCCAAACCGGAAGCTACGAGCAGTACTTC
CASSQTGSYEQYF
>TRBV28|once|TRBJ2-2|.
TGTGCCAGCAGTCCCCGCCAGGCCCGGCTGTTTTTT
CASSPRQARLFF
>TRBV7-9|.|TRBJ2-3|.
TGTGCCAGCAGTGGGACACTTAGCACAGATACGCAGTATTTT
CASSGTLSTDTQYF
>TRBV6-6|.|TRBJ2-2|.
TGTGCCAGCAGTTACTTCGGGGTCACCGGGGAGCTGTTTTTT
CASSYFGVTGELFF
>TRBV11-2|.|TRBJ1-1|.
TGTGCCAGCAGCTGGGGGGCGCGGACTGAAGCTTTCTTT
CASSWGARTEAFF
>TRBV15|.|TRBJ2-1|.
TGTGCCACCAGCAGAGATTTGGGTAAGATCGGGAATGAGCAGTTCTTC
CATSRDLGKIGNEQFF
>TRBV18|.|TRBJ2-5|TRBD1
TGTGCCAGCTCACCACCGACAGGGGTTGGGCAGACCCAGTACTTC
CASSPPTGVGQTQYF
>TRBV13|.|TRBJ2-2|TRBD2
TGTGCCAGCAGGTCAACTAGCGCCGTCGACACCGGGGAGCTGTTTTTT
CASRSTSAVDTGELFF
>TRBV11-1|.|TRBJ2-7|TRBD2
TGTGCCAGCAGCATTAGCGGGGCGAGGGGTTACTACGAGCAGTACTTC
CASSISGARGYYEQYF
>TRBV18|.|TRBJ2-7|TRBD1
TGTGCCAGCTCACCACCGGACAGGGGTACCTACGAGCAGTACTTC
CASSPPDRGTYEQYF
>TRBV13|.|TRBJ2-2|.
TGTGCCAGCAGCTCCTACGGGGGCACCGGGGAGCTGTTTTTT
CASSSYGGTGELFF
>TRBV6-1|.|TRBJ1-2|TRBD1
TGTGCCAGCAGTGAAGCGGACAGGGAGGGCTACACCTTC
CASSEADREGYTF
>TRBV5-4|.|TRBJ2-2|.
TGTGCCAGTGGACCAGCCCGACCGGGTGGGGAGCTGTTTTTT
CASGPARPGGELFF
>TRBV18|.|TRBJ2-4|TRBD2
TGTGCCAGCTCACCACAGCCCAGCGGGATAGCCAAAAACATTCAGTACTTC
CASSPQPSGIAKNIQYF
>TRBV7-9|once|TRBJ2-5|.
TGTGCCAGCAGCTTTGCGGTCCAAGAGACCCAGTACTTC
CASSFAVQETQYF